This T cell receptor (beta chain) was identified during a study of post-analysis software for immune sequencing data. Study-wide background: Relapsing-remitting, secondary progressive and progressive-relapsing forms of multiple sclerosis all featured among disease courses. General study findings and limits: TRBV5-6, TRBV5-1 and TRBV20-1 belonged to a set of five TRBV segments that were more frequent in patients than controls. Significantly lower normalized Chao1 diversity was found in patients with multiple sclerosis relative to controls.

The germline V gene encodes CDR1 SGHTA and CDR2 FQGNSA. After removal of 5 bases from V and 7 bases from J, the junction contained 11 bases not matched to a gene. The CDR3 consists of 14 residues. Incorporated into the TCR beta cDNA libraries were unique molecular identifiers, which served to reduce PCR and sequencing biases. There were 1 to 10 million T cells, and roughly 0.5 million cDNA molecules came from them. TCRdb processed the PCR reads anew with MiXCR; each CDR3 protein has one entry. The sample has over 700,000 distinct CDR3 sequences, about 27% seen once. Regarding this clonotype: The antigen is not known.

This chain joins TRBV7-2 and TRBJ2-7, with 7 positions matching TRBD2. Sequencing was performed on blood. The TCR was taken from a girl under 18 with multiple sclerosis. The CDR3 loop is CASSTQRGLREQYF. In DNA form, the CDR3 reads TGTGCCAGCAGCACCCAGCGGGGCCTACGGGAGCAGTACTTC.